This section outlines one T cell receptor (beta chain) sequence together with its context. The CDR3 loop spans 14 amino acids. Germline loops: CDR1 MDHEN, CDR2 SYDVKM. V lost 5 bases and J lost 2, with 12 bases in between. TCRdb's table, derived via immunoSEQ multiplex PCR, lists solely in-frame clones and lacks some. The sample lists some 11,000 clones, about 94% occurring once. The record originates from a study of technical replicates of blood from a few donors. The chain links TRBV28 to TRBJ2-5, with D perhaps TRBD2 (7 bases). Sequencing was done on a sample of PBMCs. The receptor was derived from a human donor in good health. The CDR3 loop reads CASSAGAAQETQYF. CDR3 nucleotides: TGTGCCAGCAGTGCGGGGGCAGCGCAAGAGACCCAGTACTTC. Full variable domain (outside the CDR3, taken from reference TRBV28 and TRBJ2-5): DVKVTQSSRYLVKRTGEKVFLECVQDMDHENMFWYRQDPGLGLRLIYFSYDVKMKEKGDIPEGYSVSREKKERFSLILESASTNQTSMYLCASSAGAAQETQYFGPGTRLLVL.